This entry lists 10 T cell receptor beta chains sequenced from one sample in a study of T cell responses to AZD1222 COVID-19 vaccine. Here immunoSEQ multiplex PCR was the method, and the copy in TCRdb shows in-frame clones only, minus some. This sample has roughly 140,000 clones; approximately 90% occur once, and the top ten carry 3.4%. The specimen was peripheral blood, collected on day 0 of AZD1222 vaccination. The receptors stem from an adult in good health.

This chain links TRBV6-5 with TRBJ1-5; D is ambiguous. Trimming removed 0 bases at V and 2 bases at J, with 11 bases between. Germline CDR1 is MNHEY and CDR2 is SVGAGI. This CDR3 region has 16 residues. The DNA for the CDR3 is TGTGCCAGCAGTTACTCGGGCGGGGTTGGCAATCAGCCCCAGCATTTT. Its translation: CASSYSGGVGNQPQHF.

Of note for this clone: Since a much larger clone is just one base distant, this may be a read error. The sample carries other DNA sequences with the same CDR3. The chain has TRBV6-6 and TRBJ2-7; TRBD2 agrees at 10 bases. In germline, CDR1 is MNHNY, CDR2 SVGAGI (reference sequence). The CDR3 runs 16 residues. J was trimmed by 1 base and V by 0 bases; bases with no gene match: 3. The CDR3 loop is CASSYSRTSGSYEQYF. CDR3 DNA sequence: TGTGCCAGCAGTTACTCCAGGACTAGCGGATCCTACGAGCAGTACTTC.

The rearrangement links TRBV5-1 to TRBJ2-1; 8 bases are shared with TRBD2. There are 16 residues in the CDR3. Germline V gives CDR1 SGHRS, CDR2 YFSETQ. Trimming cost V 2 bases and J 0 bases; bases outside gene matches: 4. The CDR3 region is CASSFSSGSSYNEQFF. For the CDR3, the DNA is TGCGCCAGCAGCTTTTCCAGCGGGAGCTCCTACAATGAGCAGTTCTTC.

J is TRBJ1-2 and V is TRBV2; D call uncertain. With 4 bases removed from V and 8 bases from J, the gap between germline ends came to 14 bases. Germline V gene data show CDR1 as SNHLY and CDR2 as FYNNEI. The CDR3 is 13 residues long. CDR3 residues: CASSAEVTGGYTF. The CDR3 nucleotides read TGTGCCAGCAGTGCGGAGGTCACGGGGGGCTACACCTTC.

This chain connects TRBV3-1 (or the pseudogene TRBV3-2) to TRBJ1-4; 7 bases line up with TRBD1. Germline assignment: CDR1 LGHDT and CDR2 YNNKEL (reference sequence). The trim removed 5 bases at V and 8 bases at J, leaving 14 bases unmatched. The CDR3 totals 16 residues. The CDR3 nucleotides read TGTGCCAGCAGCGTAGTGGTGGGACAGTTAGCCGAAAAACTGTTTTTT. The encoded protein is CASSVVVGQLAEKLFF.

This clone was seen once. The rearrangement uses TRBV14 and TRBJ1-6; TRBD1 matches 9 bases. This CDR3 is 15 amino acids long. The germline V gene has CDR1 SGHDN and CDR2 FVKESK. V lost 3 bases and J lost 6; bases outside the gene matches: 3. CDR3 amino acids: CASSQGQGGNSPLHF. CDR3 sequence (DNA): TGTGCCAGCAGCCAGGGACAGGGAGGTAATTCACCCCTCCACTTT.

CDR3 in amino acids: CASSSLNSPLHF. The CDR3, as DNA: TGTGCCAGCAGTTCCCTTAATTCACCCCTCCACTTT. The chain has TRBV6-5 and TRBJ1-6; D gene unclear. The germline CDR1 and CDR2 sequences are MNHEY and SVGAGI. This CDR3 is built from 12 residues. Deletions cut 4 bases from V and 6 bases from J, with 4 bases between.

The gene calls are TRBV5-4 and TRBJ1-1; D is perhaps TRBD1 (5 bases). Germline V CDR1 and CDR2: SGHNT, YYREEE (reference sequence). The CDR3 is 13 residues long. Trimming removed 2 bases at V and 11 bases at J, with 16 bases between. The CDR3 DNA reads TGTGCCAGCAGCTTCAATAGGGGATTTGGTGCTTTCTTT. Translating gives CASSFNRGFGAFF.

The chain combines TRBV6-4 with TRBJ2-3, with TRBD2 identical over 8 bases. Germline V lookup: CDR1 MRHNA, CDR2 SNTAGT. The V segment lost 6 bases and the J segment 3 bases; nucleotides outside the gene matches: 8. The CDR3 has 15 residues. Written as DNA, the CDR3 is TGTGCCAGCAGCGTACAGCGGGGGCTTACAGATACGCAGTATTTT. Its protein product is CASSVQRGLTDTQYF.

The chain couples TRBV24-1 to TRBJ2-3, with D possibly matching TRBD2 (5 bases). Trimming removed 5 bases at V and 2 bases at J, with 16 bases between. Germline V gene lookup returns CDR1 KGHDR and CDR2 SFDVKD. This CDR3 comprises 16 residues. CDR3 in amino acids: CATSAEPLAATDTQYF. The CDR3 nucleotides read TGTGCCACCAGTGCCGAACCCCTAGCTGCCACAGATACGCAGTATTTT.